Below, 15 T cell receptor beta chains from the same sample are listed, as sequenced in a study of CD8 T cells in Susac syndrome. With random hexamers, reverse transcription was performed on 0.5 to 1 ug of RNA. MiXCR was run by TCRdb on the immunoSEQ multiplex PCR reads, yielding one entry per CDR3 protein. Among around 79,000 distinct CDR3 sequences listed, approximately 94% were seen once. The specimen was CD8+ T cells from PBMCs. All receptors come from a human donor with Susac syndrome.

V is TRBV29-1 and J is TRBJ1-2, with D tentatively TRBD1 (5 bases). Germline CDR1 is SQVTM and CDR2 is ANQGSEA. Trimming stripped 3 bases from V and 8 bases from J, with 10 bases between. The CDR3 covers 11 residues. The CDR3 DNA reads as TGCAGCGTTGATCTCAGGGACGGCTACACCTTC. This encodes CSVDLRDGYTF.

This clonotype showed up just once. The rearrangement links TRBV9 to TRBJ2-6, with 8 bases identical to TRBD2. The CDR3 has 15 residues. Germline V CDR1 and CDR2: SGDLS, YYNGEE. Trimming took 6 bases from V and 4 from J; bases not matched to a gene: 6. This CDR3 is CASTQRGSGANVLTF. The CDR3 region has the DNA TGTGCCAGCACCCAGCGGGGGTCAGGGGCCAACGTCCTGACTTTC.

CDR3 coding DNA: TGTGCCAGCGGGGACAGCACAGATACGCAGTATTTT. Translated, it gives CASGDSTDTQYF. J is TRBJ2-3 and V is TRBV2; either TRBD1 or TRBD2 may fit D (5 bases each). The germline CDR1 and CDR2 sequences are SNHLY and FYNNEI. Trimming stripped 8 bases from V and 0 bases from J, with 6 bases between. The CDR3 loop spans 12 amino acids.

The chain is built from TRBV27 and TRBJ2-7; TRBD1 matches 9 bases. CDR3 length: 14 residues. V was pared by 3 bases and J by 3 bases, with 3 bases of the junction left unmatched. CDR1 MNHEY and CDR2 SMNVEV come from the germline V gene (reference sequence). The CDR3 coding sequence is TGTGCCAGCAGTTTGGGGACAGGGAACTACGAGCAGTACTTC. Its translation is CASSLGTGNYEQYF.

The chain recombines TRBV13 with TRBJ2-7; D is possibly TRBD1 (5 bases). Between the trimmed V and J ends, which lost 5 bases and 3 bases, there was a span of 8 bases. Germline CDR1 is PRHDT and CDR2 is FYEKMQ (reference sequence). There are 12 residues in the CDR3. For the CDR3, the DNA is TGTGCCAGCAGCAGACAGCACTACGAGCAGTACTTC. Its protein product is CASSRQHYEQYF.

This clonotype has only one observation. This chain connects TRBV6-2 or TRBV6-3 to TRBJ2-6; D gene ambiguous. Germline V gives CDR1 MNHEY, CDR2 SVGEGT. Trimming took 5 bases from V and 0 from J, leaving 8 bases between them. This CDR3 is built from 15 residues. Here the CDR3 DNA reads TGTGCCAGCAGTGCCATGAGCTCTGGGGCCAACGTCCTGACTTTC. It yields the protein CASSAMSSGANVLTF.

The chain employs TRBV29-1 and TRBJ2-1, with D tentatively TRBD1 (6 bases). This CDR3 comprises 16 residues. Trimming pared 1 base from V and 1 base from J, leaving 14 bases between. Germline values: CDR1 SQVTM, CDR2 ANQGSEA. CDR3: CSVEGHGQLSYNEQFF. The CDR3 nucleotides are TGCAGCGTTGAAGGTCATGGACAGCTATCCTACAATGAGCAGTTCTTC.

The CDR3 DNA follows: TGTGCCAGCAGAGTAACCCGGGGCTACGGGGACACTGAAGCTTTCTTT. Translation gives CASRVTRGYGDTEAFF. J is TRBJ1-1 and V is TRBV28; tentative D call: TRBD1 (5 bases). The V end was cut by 6 bases, the J end by 3 bases, with 20 bases between. CDR1 is MDHEN, CDR2 SYDVKM, per germline. The CDR3 runs to 16 residues.

This clonotype showed up just a few times. This chain links TRBV9 with TRBJ2-5; D uncertain. V lost 4 bases and J 5 bases, leaving 9 bases between the germline ends. In germline, CDR1 is SGDLS, CDR2 YYNGEE. This CDR3 is 12 amino acids long. Here the CDR3 reads CASSPGRETQYF. Here the CDR3 DNA reads TGTGCCAGCAGCCCCGGTCGGGAGACCCAGTACTTC.

The chain combines TRBV2 with TRBJ1-5, with D uncertain. This CDR3 is 14 amino acids long. Germline V gene sequence: CDR1 SNHLY, CDR2 FYNNEI. Trimming pared 4 bases from V and 0 bases from J, leaving 7 bases between. The CDR3 DNA reads TGTGCCAGCAGTGGGGCTTATAGCAATCAGCCCCAGCATTTT. Translating gives CASSGAYSNQPQHF.

This chain joins TRBV19 and TRBJ1-1, with D unresolved. CDR3 length: 16 residues. The germline CDR1 and CDR2 sequences are LNHDA and SQIVND (reference sequence). Trimming removed 4 bases at V and 6 bases at J, with 21 bases between. DNA for the CDR3: TGTGCCAGTAGTACCAACCGGGAAAAACTTAGGCCTGAAGCTTTCTTT. Protein product: CASSTNREKLRPEAFF.

This chain connects TRBV7-9 to TRBJ1-1, with D uncertain. Germline CDR1 SEHNR, CDR2 FQNEAQ (reference sequence). The CDR3 runs 11 residues. Trimming cost V 2 bases and J 9 bases, with 7 bases left between them. The CDR3 sequence is CASSLQAQAFF. The CDR3 DNA sequence: TGTGCCAGCAGCTTACAAGCTCAAGCTTTCTTT.

The chain is built from TRBV11-1 and TRBJ2-1; 12 nucleotides match TRBD2. The CDR3 is 17 amino acids. V lost 5 bases to trimming and J lost 7 bases; unmatched junction nucleotides: 12. Germline CDR1 reads SGHAT; CDR2 reads FQDESV (reference sequence). DNA for the CDR3: TGTGCCAGCAGCCCGTCACTAGCGGGGGGTACAGAAAATGAGCAGTTCTTC. It yields the protein CASSPSLAGGTENEQFF.

A single count supports this clonotype. The rearrangement links TRBV20-1 to TRBJ2-2; 15 bases align to TRBD2. The germline gives CDR1 DFQATT, CDR2 SNEGSKA (reference sequence). The CDR3 sequence is 14 residues long. Trimming cost V 6 bases and J 6 bases; bases outside gene matches: 2. Here the CDR3 reads CSARTSGGAGELFF. CDR3 bases: TGCAGTGCACGGACTAGCGGGGGGGCCGGGGAGCTGTTTTTT.

The chain links TRBV12-3 or TRBV12-4 to TRBJ1-5; D is possibly TRBD1 (5 bases). V was clipped by 4 bases and J by 6 bases, with 13 bases between them. The CDR3 length is 14 residues. The CDR3 region is CASSSWGVGQPQHF. Here the CDR3 DNA reads TGTGCCAGCAGTTCCTGGGGGGTGGGTCAGCCCCAGCATTTT.